The 7 T cell receptor beta chains reported below all come from one sample, sequenced in a study of OX40 agonist ivuxolimab in advanced cancers. Repertoires were generated with immunoSEQ multiplex PCR, while TCRdb's copy carries only in-frame clones and drops some. The table has 70,000 to 85,000 clones, approximately 86% seen once. The sequences come from CD4+ or CD8+ T cells sorted from blood, collected in a trial of the OX40 agonist ivuxolimab. These receptors were collected from an adult with an advanced solid tumor such as melanoma, head and neck, liver or kidney cancer.

This chain uses TRBV2 with TRBJ2-1; 8 bases fit TRBD2. The V and J ends lost 2 bases and 3 bases, in that order; junction bases with no gene match: 3. Per germline, CDR1 SNHLY and CDR2 FYNNEI. The CDR3 extends over 15 amino acids. CDR3: CASSELAGDYNEQFF. The CDR3 nucleotides are TGTGCCAGCAGTGAACTAGCGGGTGACTACAATGAGCAGTTCTTC.

The J gene is TRBJ2-1, the V gene TRBV4-3, with 8 bases matching TRBD1. There are 17 residues in the CDR3. Germline-derived CDR1 and CDR2 are LGHNA and YSLEER. J gave up 2 bases and V 4 bases, and 10 bases lay outside the gene matches. The CDR3 DNA reads TGCGCCAGCAGCCCCCGTGTGGGGACAGGCCCCTACAATGAGCAGTTCTTC. Translated, it gives CASSPRVGTGPYNEQFF.

This clone has only a few counts. The V call is TRBV7-2, the J call TRBJ2-1, with 8 nucleotides matching TRBD1. Germline V gives CDR1 SGHTA, CDR2 FQGNSA. This CDR3 is built from 13 residues. J gave up 10 bases and V 4 bases, and 6 bases lay outside the gene matches. The CDR3: CASSYDRGREQFF. Written as DNA, the CDR3 is TGTGCCAGCAGCTACGACAGGGGTAGGGAGCAGTTCTTC.

The genes are TRBV7-2 and TRBJ1-1; a weak D match, TRBD1 (5 bases). V was cut by 1 base and J by 11 bases, with 8 bases left in between. CDR1 and CDR2 from the germline V gene are SGHTA and FQGNSA. This CDR3 comprises 11 residues. In nucleotides, the CDR3 is TGTGCCAGCAGCTTAGACAGGACGGCTTTCTTT. Translating gives CASSLDRTAFF.

V gene TRBV5-1 combines with J gene TRBJ2-5; 9 bases agree with TRBD2. The CDR3 runs 15 residues. Germline V gene data show CDR1 as SGHRS and CDR2 as YFSETQ. V was clipped by 9 bases and J by 5 bases; unmatched bases: 14. CDR3 sequence reads: CATWGRLAARETQYF. CDR3 nucleotide sequence: TGCGCCACTTGGGGGAGACTAGCGGCGAGGGAGACCCAGTACTTC.

The CDR3 nucleotides read TGTGCCAGCAGCTTAGATCTGGGTCCTGGAAACACCATATATTTT. This sequence encodes CASSLDLGPGNTIYF. The chain couples TRBV11-2 to TRBJ1-3, with D uncertain. This CDR3 is 15 amino acids long. Germline V CDR1 and CDR2: SGHAT, FQNNGV. The V end lost 0 bases, the J end lost 2 bases, and 8 bases lay between the germline ends.

The chain combines TRBV6-5 with TRBJ1-3; 7 nucleotides match TRBD1. The CDR3 is made up of 16 amino acids. V lost 3 bases, J lost 4 bases, and 9 bases stayed unmatched. CDR1 and CDR2 (germline): MNHEY, SVGAGI. The CDR3 DNA is TGTGCCAGCAGTTATCTACAGGGGAGAGCAGGAAACACCATATATTTT. Residues: CASSYLQGRAGNTIYF.